These T cell receptor beta chains were read from a single sample in a study of long-term antiretroviral therapy in people with HIV. Some clones are missing from TCRdb's copy, which holds only in-frame ones; the method was immunoSEQ multiplex PCR. Of fewer than 35,000 clones listed, 80% to 90% were seen once; the top ten hold 7.9%. Specimen: unsorted PBMCs, collected 0.4 years before starting antiretroviral therapy. All receptors derive from a man younger than 35 with HIV. Both conserved end residues are trimmed from each CDR3.

TRBV13	TRBJ1-1	11	ASSQGQNTEAF
TRBV7-8	TRBJ2-1	13	ASRVERTGNNEQF
TRBV5-4	TRBJ2-5	12	ASSLGTVKETQY
TRBV7-2	TRBJ2-2	13	ASSPYIAGPGELF
TRBV5-1	TRBJ1-3	12	ASSLVQGESTIY
TRBV6-1	TRBJ2-3	16	ASSESSGRLGSTDTQY
TRBV29-1	TRBJ2-6	11	SVVDSGANVLT
TRBV30	TRBJ2-1	9	AWSGGYEQF
TRBV7-2	TRBJ2-7	12	ASSLGQGAYEQY
TRBV29-1	TRBJ2-7	10	SVSGPHYEQY
TRBV11-2	TRBJ2-7	9	ASSHSYEQY
TRBV2	TRBJ2-3	12	ASSFDRGTDTQY
TRBV7-2	TRBJ2-7	12	ASSTRLGPYEQY
TRBV7-2	TRBJ2-1	16	ASSLEGTSGRFYNEQF
TRBV5-1	TRBJ2-7	12	ASSLAGGGYEQY
TRBV30	TRBJ1-2	12	AWKSRGQNPGYT
TRBV7-9	TRBJ2-2	14	ASSLVGQPNTGELF
TRBV18	TRBJ2-2	14	ASSPLSGSDTGELF
TRBV5-1	TRBJ2-7	14	ASSPAQGVISYEQY
TRBV6-6	TRBJ1-1	12	ASSNDGQGAEAF
TRBV11-2	TRBJ2-1	13	ASSSGQVRSDEQF
TRBV6-5	TRBJ2-1	11	ASRPYFGNEQF
TRBV30	TRBJ2-3	14	AWSGGGRGGADTQY
TRBV2	TRBJ2-7	12	ASRRDRGPYEQY
TRBV9	TRBJ2-7	12	ASSEREQSYEQY
TRBV7-2	TRBJ2-5	16	ASSLVFGSRVSQETQY
TRBV9	TRBJ1-1	11	ASSPVQGTEAF
TRBV7-2	TRBJ2-7	13	ASSLGRGGSYEQY
TRBV6-1	TRBJ2-7	11	ASSRDRSYEQY
TRBV4-1	TRBJ1-1	14	ASSQGLQDRGPEAF
TRBV7-3	TRBJ2-1	13	ASSPNGRGVDEQF
TRBV30	TRBJ1-1	9	AWSVGRDAF
TRBV19	TRBJ1-1	13	ASSPQRQGSPEAF
TRBV6-6	TRBJ2-5	9	ASSPKETQY
TRBV7-6	TRBJ2-1	12	ASSSTGRYNEQF
TRBV11-2	TRBJ1-3	13	ASSLFSSTGNTIY
TRBV6-1	TRBJ1-2	12	ASSDVGPAYGYT
TRBV13	TRBJ2-7	9	ASSFIHEQY
TRBV7-8	TRBJ2-1	11	ASSLGPNNEQF
TRBV15	TRBJ2-1	14	ATSRGRYGVPNEQF
TRBV6-5	TRBJ1-2	11	ASRGQGEGGYT
TRBV7-9	TRBJ1-2	11	ASSLKPDSGYT
TRBV7-6	TRBJ2-7	13	ASSLEKGPTYEQY
TRBV6-5	TRBJ1-5	11	ASSTSERQPQH
TRBV18	TRBJ2-7	15	ASSSLAGGPLTYEQY
TRBV5-5	TRBJ1-5	11	ASSSRSNQPQH
TRBV29-1	TRBJ1-3	14	SVELISANSGNTIY
TRBV6-1	TRBJ2-1	13	ASSDPRLSYNEQF
TRBV28	TRBJ1-2	12	ASSFSGGLYGYT
TRBV6-1	TRBJ1-2	14	ASSEASVIPNYGYT
TRBV30	TRBJ1-4	12	AWSVGSRREKLF
TRBV19	TRBJ2-5	14	ASSIVGTGPQETQY
TRBV7-8	TRBJ1-2	11	ASSLRGGDGYT
TRBV2	TRBJ1-5	12	ASSSDRGPQPQH